One T cell receptor beta chain is described in this entry. The source of the sample is a study of blood T cell repertoires in COVID-19. Authors' data handling: Nucleated cell number was recorded as an estimate derived from reference gene primer amplification. Measured with immunoSEQ multiplex PCR; TCRdb has only the in-frame clones, and not every one. D and trimming come from the DNA, and the V and J calls and clone size come from that table. The sample has 140,000 or so clones, roughly 88% seen once. This CDR3 is built from 16 residues. V was shortened by 0 bases and J by 0 bases, with 8 bases between the two germline ends. Germline assignment: CDR1 KGHDR and CDR2 SFDVKD.

This clonotype was obtained from a man in his 70s with acute or convalescent COVID-19. Sequencing used peripheral blood. The chain combines TRBV24-1 with TRBJ2-1, with D hard to call. The CDR3 spells CATSDLGGSSYNEQFF. CDR3 in DNA: TGTGCCACCAGTGATTTGGGCGGTAGCTCCTACAATGAGCAGTTCTTC.